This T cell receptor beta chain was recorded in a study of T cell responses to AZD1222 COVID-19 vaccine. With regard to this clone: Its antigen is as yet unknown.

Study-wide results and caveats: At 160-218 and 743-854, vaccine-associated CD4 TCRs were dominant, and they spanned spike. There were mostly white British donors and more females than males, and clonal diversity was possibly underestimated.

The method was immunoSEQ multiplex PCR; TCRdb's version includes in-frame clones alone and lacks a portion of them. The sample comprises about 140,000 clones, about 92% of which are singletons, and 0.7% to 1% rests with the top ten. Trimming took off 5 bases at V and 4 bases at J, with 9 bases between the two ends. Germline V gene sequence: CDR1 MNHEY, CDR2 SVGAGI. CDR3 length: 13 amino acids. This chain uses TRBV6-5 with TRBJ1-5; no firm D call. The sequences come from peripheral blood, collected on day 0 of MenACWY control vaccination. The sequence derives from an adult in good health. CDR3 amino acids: CASSRDANQPQHF. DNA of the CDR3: TGTGCCAGCAGTCGCGACGCAAATCAGCCCCAGCATTTT.